This T cell receptor (beta chain) was captured by sequencing in a study of cytomegalovirus exposure and HLA in healthy donors. Findings of the study overall: It was reportedly the case that the classifier diagnosed cytomegalovirus status with high specificity and sensitivity. Donor immune exposure was known only as CMV serostatus. Previously analyzed data showed that most TCR beta V segments were productive at a frequency of about 87% or about 30%.

The length of the CDR3 is 16 residues. Germline CDR1 is SGHTA and CDR2 is FQGNSA. The junction had 7 bases not matched to a gene; V was cut back by 1 base and J by 4 bases. The PCR contained 60 Vbeta and 13 Jbeta primers. Authors' processing steps: In a later analysis, of 84 million or so unique beta chains, roughly 10 million appeared in at least two donors. Sequencing was performed with immunoSEQ multiplex PCR; in TCRdb, only in-frame clones are kept and a portion is missing. That table supplies the V and J calls and clone size; D and trimming were determined from the DNA. The sample consists of about 200,000 clones, approximately 80% of them appearing once. Remarks on this clone: Its antigen is unidentified.

The chain combines TRBV7-2 with TRBJ1-1, with 9 nucleotides matching TRBD1. The sample consisted of PBMCs. The clonotype was recovered from a boy between 2 and 10 years old in good health and CMV-seronegative. The CDR3 region has the DNA TGTGCCAGCAGCTTAGACCAAGGGACAGGGAGCACTGAAGCTTTCTTT. It is translated as CASSLDQGTGSTEAFF.